Included here is one TCR beta chain sequence, with context. This CDR3 is 15 amino acids long. In germline, CDR1 is SGHNT, CDR2 YENEEA. V was pared by 5 bases and J by 7 bases, with 17 bases between. This record comes from a study of shared clonotypes between healthy human individuals. Clones were sequenced by immunoSEQ multiplex PCR, and TCRdb holds only the in-frame ones, with some missing. Of 550,000 to 800,000 clones listed, approximately 74% are singletons. V is TRBV11-3 and J is TRBJ1-4; no clear D. This TCR derives from a woman aged 25 to 39 in good health. The sequenced sample consisted of memory CD4+ T cells sorted from blood. The subset denotes: CD45RA-negative fraction. The CDR3 DNA sequence: TGTGCCAGCAGCGTGAAAGGGTTCTTGGCTGAAAAACTGTTTTTT. Translated, it gives CASSVKGFLAEKLFF.